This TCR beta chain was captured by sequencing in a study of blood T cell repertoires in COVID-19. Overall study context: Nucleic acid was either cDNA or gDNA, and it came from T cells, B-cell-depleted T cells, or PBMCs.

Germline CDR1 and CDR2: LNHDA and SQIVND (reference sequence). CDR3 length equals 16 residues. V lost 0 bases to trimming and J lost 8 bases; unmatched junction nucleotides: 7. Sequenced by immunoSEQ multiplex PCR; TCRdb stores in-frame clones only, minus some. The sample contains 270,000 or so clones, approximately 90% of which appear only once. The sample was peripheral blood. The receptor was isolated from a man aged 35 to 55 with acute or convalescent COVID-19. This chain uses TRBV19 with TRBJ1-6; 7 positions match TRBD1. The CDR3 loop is CASSIEGDSLYSPLHF. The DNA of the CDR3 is TGTGCCAGTAGTATAGAAGGGGACAGTCTTTATTCACCCCTCCACTTT.